This note documents a single T cell receptor (beta chain) sequence. This entry belongs to a study of cytomegalovirus exposure and HLA in healthy donors. Clones were read by immunoSEQ multiplex PCR, and TCRdb kept only the in-frame ones, dropping some. The table includes 150,000 to 200,000 clones, around nine tenths detected once. Sequencing was performed on PBMCs. This clonotype was obtained from a woman in her late teens or twenties in good health and CMV-seropositive.

CDR3 amino acids: CASSSTSGRSPYEQYF. In nucleotides, the CDR3 is TGTGCCAGCAGCTCGACTAGCGGGAGGTCGCCCTACGAGCAGTACTTC. The genes are TRBV7-2 and TRBJ2-7; TRBD2 aligns across 13 bases. The CDR3 extends over 16 amino acids. From germline, CDR1 is SGHTA and CDR2 FQGNSA. Unmatched junction bases numbered 5, after V lost 4 bases and J lost 2 bases.